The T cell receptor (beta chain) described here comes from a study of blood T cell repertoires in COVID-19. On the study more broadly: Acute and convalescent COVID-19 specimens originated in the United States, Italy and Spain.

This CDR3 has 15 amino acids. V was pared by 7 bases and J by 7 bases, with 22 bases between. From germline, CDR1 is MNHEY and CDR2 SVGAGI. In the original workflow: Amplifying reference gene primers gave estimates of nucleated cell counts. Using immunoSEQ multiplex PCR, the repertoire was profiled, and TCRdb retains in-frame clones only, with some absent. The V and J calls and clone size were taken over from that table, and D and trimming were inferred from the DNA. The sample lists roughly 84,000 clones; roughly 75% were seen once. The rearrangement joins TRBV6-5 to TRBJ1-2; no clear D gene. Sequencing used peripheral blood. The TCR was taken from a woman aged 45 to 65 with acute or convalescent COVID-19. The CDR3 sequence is CASTLTSRVGGGYTF. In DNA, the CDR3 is TGTGCCAGCACCCTCACCTCGCGGGTGGGTGGTGGCTACACCTTC.